A selection of T cell receptor beta chains follows, all from one sample in a study of T cells in tuberculosis. The protocol was immunoSEQ multiplex PCR, while the TCRdb copy is restricted to in-frame clones and leaves out a portion. This table holds about 30,000 clones, more than 80% found once. Sequenced material: PBMCs. The receptors shown here come from a donor aged 10 to 29 with latent tuberculosis or without tuberculosis infection. Both conserved end residues are part of each CDR3. D genes are given only for firm matches. Expanded clones get a size class; other rows say once, few or many, or leave the size out.

>-|TRBV5-1|TRBJ1-2|-|14
TGCGCCAGCAGCTTGGTAGGAGAGGACTATGGCTACACCTTC
CASSLVGEDYGYTF
>-|TRBV6-5|TRBJ1-4|-|14
TGTGCCAGCAGTTATGAGCCCCGAGGGGAAAAACTGTTTTTT
CASSYEPRGEKLFF
>-|TRBV6-4|TRBJ1-6|-|13
TGTGCCAGCAGTGACTCAACGGATTCACCCCTCCACTTT
CASSDSTDSPLHF
>TRBD1|TRBV11-1|TRBJ1-1|-|15
TGTGCCAGCAGCCCACAAGACAGGGCGTACACTGAAGCTTTCTTT
CASSPQDRAYTEAFF
>TRBD1|TRBV7-2|TRBJ2-7|-|12
TGTGCCAGCAGCTTGGACAGGGGGCCGCAGTACTTC
CASSLDRGPQYF
>-|TRBV4-1|TRBJ2-1|-|16
TGCGCCAGCAGCCCGACCCACGGAGGACTCTTAAATGAGCAGTTCTTC
CASSPTHGGLLNEQFF
>TRBD2|TRBV28|TRBJ2-7|-|16
TGTGCCAGCAGTCCACTTACAGCGGGAGGAGTCTACGAGCAGTACTTC
CASSPLTAGGVYEQYF
>TRBD2|TRBV19|TRBJ2-1|-|14
TGTGCCAGTTCCACTAGCGGGGGTCTTCCTGAGCAGTTCTTC
CASSTSGGLPEQFF
>TRBD1|TRBV7-6|TRBJ2-7|-|14
TGTGCCAGCAGCCTCGGGACAGCCTCCTACGAGCAGTACTTC
CASSLGTASYEQYF
>-|TRBV28|TRBJ1-1|few|15
TGTGCCAGCAGTTTAGCCGGTCTCGGGGGGAATGAAGCTTTCTTT
CASSLAGLGGNEAFF
>TRBD1|TRBV28|TRBJ2-7|-|16
TGTGCCAGCAGTCCAAGCGGACAGGGGGCAAGGAACGAGCAGTACTTC
CASSPSGQGARNEQYF
>TRBD2|TRBV7-6|TRBJ2-7|-|13
TGTGCCAGCAGCAAGCGGGAGAAATACGAGCAGTACTTC
CASSKREKYEQYF
>-|TRBV6-1|TRBJ1-1|once|13
TGTGCCAGCAGTCCGGGGGATCGGACTGAAGCTTTCTTT
CASSPGDRTEAFF
>TRBD1|TRBV28|TRBJ1-3|-|13
TGTGCCAGCAGGCAGGGGGCTGGAAACACCATATATTTT
CASRQGAGNTIYF
>TRBD1|TRBV29-1|TRBJ2-1|-|12
TGCAGCTCCAGGGGGTCCTACAATGAGCAGTTCTTC
CSSRGSYNEQFF
>TRBD1|TRBV10-3|TRBJ1-5|-|14
TGTGCCATCAGTACAGGGGCGAGCAATCAGCCCCAGCATTTT
CAISTGASNQPQHF
>TRBD1|TRBV6-1|TRBJ2-2|-|15
TGTGCCAGCAGTGAAGCGACAGGGGGCACCGGGGAGCTGTTTTTT
CASSEATGGTGELFF
>TRBD2|TRBV9|TRBJ2-3|-|14
TGTGCCAGCAGCGCGGGGGGGCGCACAGATACGCAGTATTTT
CASSAGGRTDTQYF
>-|TRBV6-5|TRBJ1-2|-|14
TGTGCCAGCAGCGTTGGGGGCGCGGGCTATGGCTACACCTTC
CASSVGGAGYGYTF
>-|TRBV4-1|TRBJ2-5|-|15
TGCGCCAGCAGCCAAGAACGAAGCAGGGTCCAGACCCAGTACTTC
CASSQERSRVQTQYF
>-|TRBV9|TRBJ2-3|-|14
TGTGCCAGCAGCGTAGAACAGGCCTTAGATACGCAGTATTTT
CASSVEQALDTQYF
>-|TRBV6-5|TRBJ2-7|-|14
TGTGCCAGCAGTTACGGACGGGAACGCGACGAGCAGTACTTC
CASSYGRERDEQYF
>TRBD1|TRBV27|TRBJ2-1|-|13
TGTGCCAGCAGTTTAGGGGCAGGGGGTGAGCAGTTCTTC
CASSLGAGGEQFF
>-|TRBV15|TRBJ1-6|-|13
TGTGCCACCAGCAGCAGGAATAATTCACCCCTCCACTTT
CATSSRNNSPLHF
>TRBD1|TRBV5-1|TRBJ2-7|-|15
TGCGCCAGCAGCTTGTACGGGGACAGGGCCTACGAGCAGTACTTC
CASSLYGDRAYEQYF
>-|TRBV5-1|TRBJ2-3|-|12
TGCGCCAGCAGCCTTCCGGGGGATACGCAGTATTTT
CASSLPGDTQYF
>TRBD1|TRBV7-3|TRBJ2-7|-|15
TGTGCCAGCAGCCCGAATCCGGACAGGGGGGGCGAGCAGTACTTC
CASSPNPDRGGEQYF
>TRBD2|TRBV18|TRBJ2-1|once|16
TGTGCCAGCTCAGTGTGGCTAGCGGGTGACTACAATGAGCAGTTCTTC
CASSVWLAGDYNEQFF
>TRBD2|TRBV2|TRBJ2-1|-|16
TGTGCCAGCAGTGAAGTCCCTAGCGGAAACTACAATGAGCAGTTCTTC
CASSEVPSGNYNEQFF
>TRBD2|TRBV29-1|TRBJ2-1|-|13
TGCAGCGGGGAGCGGGGGACTTACAATGAGCAGTTCTTC
CSGERGTYNEQFF
>-|TRBV5-1|TRBJ2-3|once|14
TGCGCCAGCAGCGATCGACAGAGCACAGATACGCAGTATTTT
CASSDRQSTDTQYF
>-|TRBV5-1|TRBJ2-5|-|13
TGCGCCAGCAGCTTGGGAGCGCAAGAGACCCAGTACTTC
CASSLGAQETQYF